This T cell receptor beta chain was sequenced during a study of shared clonotypes between healthy human individuals. Study in general: The cohort comprised a couple of women and a few men. Their ages spanned 18 to 49 years. Study results and limitations: Naive subsets, compared against memory subsets, generally had larger estimated richness values.

CDR1 and CDR2 (germline): SGHTA, FQGNSA. The CDR3 is 17 amino acids. Trimming took 4 bases from V and 4 from J, leaving 19 bases between them. Sequencing was at deep level. Profiled with immunoSEQ multiplex PCR; TCRdb holds only in-frame clones, not every one. In the table there are some 2,500,000 clones, 85% to 95% of which are singletons. Naive CD45RA+ and memory CD45RA-negative subsets were split from CD4+ cells. Notes on this clone: Its antigen is not identified.

V and J are TRBV7-2 and TRBJ2-2; D uncertain. The sample comprised naive CD4+ T cells from PBMCs. Subset described: CD45RA+ positively selected. This TCR came from a young man in good health. Some clones in this sample may be carry-over from other donors' samples. CDR3 region: CASSSQVGSALTGELFF. The CDR3 region has the DNA TGTGCCAGCAGCTCCCAGGTCGGTTCGGCCCTCACCGGGGAGCTGTTTTTT.